This is a list of T cell receptor beta chains from one sample in a study of shared clonotypes between healthy human individuals. Assay used: immunoSEQ multiplex PCR; TCRdb lists only in-frame clones, some missing. The table has roughly 1,100,000 clones, approximately 70% seen once. The sample was memory CD4+ T cells sorted from blood. Receptors were obtained from a man between 18 and 35 years old in good health. Each CDR3 is given without its conserved first and last residue. Each record gives: clone size, J gene, V gene, CDR3 protein. Rows may omit the clone size; those that give it use once, few, many or a size class.

- TRBJ1-5 TRBV28 ASSADRFSNQPQH
once TRBJ1-2 TRBV20-1 SAPRGPGYT
- TRBJ1-5 TRBV19 ASNSPGTGVQPQH
- TRBJ2-2 TRBV5-3 ARSHGQGIGELF
- TRBJ2-1 TRBV7-2 ASSLVSSADEQF
once TRBJ1-3 TRBV7-9 ASSLAGHHSGNTIY
- TRBJ1-2 TRBV5-4 ASSSRDRGLQALGYT
many TRBJ2-7 TRBV13 ASSSDDRKEQY
- TRBJ2-7 TRBV5-1 ASSLYSTSYEQY
- TRBJ1-6 TRBV5-6 ASSPFDKGNSPLH
- TRBJ1-6 TRBV19 ASSPPVGRNPLH
- TRBJ1-5 TRBV30 AWSREGRQPQH
- TRBJ2-7 TRBV7-8 ASSLVSLLEQY
- TRBJ2-2 TRBV2 ASSPDRRGTGELF
- TRBJ2-2 TRBV5-1 ASSLGQGLWSGELF
- TRBJ1-2 TRBV6-5 ASSEQNYGYT
- TRBJ2-2 TRBV27 ASSFQGRDTGELF
few TRBJ1-1 TRBV5-1 ASSLVPGPYTEAF
- TRBJ2-5 TRBV25-1 ASSEEETQY
- TRBJ1-3 TRBV5-1 ASSTRTGSGNTIY
- TRBJ2-6 TRBV5-1 ASSKDSRGSGANVLT
- TRBJ2-3 TRBV25-1 ASSAGAGTMMY
- TRBJ1-6 TRBV7-9 ASSFAGRDNSPLH
- TRBJ2-5 TRBV19 ASSGLAGSGETQY
- TRBJ1-6 TRBV27 ASSLMGRSLSSYNSPLH
- TRBJ1-4 TRBV7-2 ASSADRVGEKLF
- TRBJ2-1 TRBV9 ASSVGREGRPSSYNEQF
- TRBJ2-3 TRBV11-3 ASSLGVAGVASGDTQY
- TRBJ2-1 TRBV6-1 ASRYRDRLNEQF
- TRBJ1-2 TRBV10-3 AISGGTGDHGYT
- TRBJ1-3 TRBV10-3 AISGGATVSGNTIY
- TRBJ2-7 TRBV6-1 ASSQERGSTYEQY
- TRBJ1-5 TRBV7-2 ASSLNSVQPQH
once TRBJ2-5 TRBV7-9 ASSPRGGVETQY
- TRBJ2-2 TRBV12-5 ASGFGGTVMNTGELF
many TRBJ1-2 TRBV29-1 SAPTGWAYGYT
- TRBJ2-3 TRBV4-3 ASSQGAGTSTDTQY
few TRBJ2-2 TRBV18 ASSLDLQNTGELF
- TRBJ2-3 TRBV5-1 ASSLQLATGGTDTQY
few TRBJ2-2 TRBV9 ASSVGLELNTGELF
- TRBJ1-1 TRBV18 ASSQQGTEAF
- TRBJ1-4 TRBV9 ASTRGAAATNEKLF
- TRBJ1-4 TRBV6-5 ASSYEAGWNEKLF
once TRBJ2-3 TRBV27 ASSLGLATGTDTQY
- TRBJ1-6 TRBV7-9 ASSSSNLDNSPLH
- TRBJ2-2 TRBV14 ASSQSGSKNTGELF
- TRBJ1-1 TRBV5-6 ASSFGGMGHMNTEAF
- TRBJ2-3 TRBV5-1 ASSLVAGGTTDTQY
- TRBJ2-1 TRBV11-2 ASSLGSGGSEQF
- TRBJ2-7 TRBV2 ASTRQGYYEQY
- TRBJ1-1 TRBV7-9 ASSPDWNTEAF
- TRBJ2-7 TRBV28 ASSRDSSYEQY
once TRBJ2-7 TRBV5-4 ASSPGLAGGYEQY
- - TRBV10-3 ATGSGYEQY
- TRBJ2-5 TRBV29-1 SFRRQETQY